The entry below gives a single TCR beta chain sequence along with its context. Its antigen remains undetermined. The input lacks base qualities; no much larger clone sits a single base away. The data derive from a study of blood T cells in healthy people across ages (dated by TCRdb to between 2014 and 2016). Context from the whole study: Template switching captured roughly one uniquely barcoded TCR beta cDNA molecule per two T cells in model experiments. To track age-related changes in TCR beta repertoire diversity, the study relied on deep sequencing normalized with unique cDNA molecular identifiers. Four age groups were formed from the donors: young (average approximately 15 years), middle-aged (just under 40), aged (under 70) and long-lived (about 75). To avoid experimental bias, donors of different ages were randomly spread across the sequencing lanes. Using the same blood draw, the study looked at two additional independent replicas of 1 million unique cDNA reads for two donors, one aged 18 to 30 and the other aged 80 or older. Overall study results and their limits: Conclusive comparison of naive and antigen-experienced compartments was prevented by the profiling of bulk unsorted PBMCs. Estimates of total diversity based on one million sequenced T cells were regarded as lower bounds and as underestimates. Compared with the aged group, the long-lived group had more naive CD4+ T cells, fewer expanded clones and increased TCR diversity, a pattern suggesting age selection. The percentage of naive T cells measured by flow cytometry correlated strongly with observed TCR beta diversity. Donor CMV infection status was unknown, potentially confounding age-related changes in expanded clonotypes. As age increased, observed TCR beta diversity per million T cells dropped in a roughly linear way, and a significant reduction was already evident by age around 41.

The roughly 37 donors, aged about 6 to 100 years, were systemically healthy Caucasian individuals from Russia. Each donor gave 8 to 10 milliliters of peripheral blood, collected into EDTA-treated Vacutainer tubes. PBMCs were isolated by Ficoll-Paque density-gradient centrifugation, with at least 6 million obtained per sample. Trizol reagent was used to extract total RNA from the PBMCs, yielding at least 5 micrograms per sample. For every donor, flow cytometry on a PBMC aliquot measured the percentage of naive CD45RAhigh/CD27high T cells. V is cut by 5 bases and J by 4 bases, and the space between the germline ends is 12 bases. The CDR3 goes from the cysteine to the phenylalanine over 13 residues. Just CDR3 DNA is preserved here, 39 bases in frame from base 1. Based on the germline V gene, the CDR1 and CDR2 sequences are ENHRY and SYGVKD. The receptor library was made with 5' RACE. The sequencer listed for this sample is Illumina HiSeq 2500. A second PCR of roughly 6 to 11 cycles was run with a J-beta primer mix and a sample-barcoded 5' primer. Each TCR beta cDNA molecule received a unique molecular identifier from a template-switch 5' adaptor carrying 12 random nucleotides. Each sample yielded at least 2.5 million CDR3-containing paired-end reads. The Mint cDNA synthesis kit, primed by a TRBC-specific oligonucleotide, was used to synthesize first-strand cDNA from all RNA. All cDNA was treated with uracil-DNA glycosylase and then went through a first 18-cycle PCR with the universal primers M1SS and BC2_uni_R. In the original analysis: For normalization, 1 million high-quality reads were randomly selected from each sample, with every read carrying a distinct molecular identifier. Reads sharing molecular identifiers were discarded rather than binned into consensus sequences. MiTCR, set to a Q25 quality threshold and the strictest error-elimination algorithm, was used for CDR3 identification, clonotype clustering and error correction. A nonparametric unseen species model with Euler transformation was used to estimate a lower bound on total TCR beta diversity. TCRdb trimmed the raw reads at Q25, called clones with MiXCR and kept productive beta chains. Rows are unified per CDR3 protein, each entry keeping the most common DNA and genes. The V and J calls follow TCRdb's processing rather than the paper's. The sample table shows over 950,000 distinct CDR3 sequences, and 51% are seen once. 20% to 25% of the sample goes to the ten largest clones.

Sequenced sample: blood. The chain employs TRBV10-3 and TRBJ2-7, with no D gene named confidently. The receptor comes from a woman aged 55-75 years in good health. The nucleotide sequence reads TGTGCCATCAGTCCGTCTAACGAGTACGAGCAGTACTTC. This encodes CAISPSNEYEQYF.